The 8 T cell receptor beta chains reported below all come from one sample, sequenced in a study of CD8 T cells in Susac syndrome. cDNA came from roughly 0.53 to 1 ug RNA primed by random hexamers. TCRdb independently ran MiXCR on the immunoSEQ multiplex PCR reads; one entry per CDR3 protein. This table holds 150,000 to 200,000 distinct CDR3 sequences, approximately 92% found once. Material for sequencing was CD4+ T cells from PBMCs. These receptor sequences come from a human donor in good health.

V and J are TRBV5-1 and TRBJ2-5; 8 bases map to TRBD1. The CDR3 length is 14 residues. Germline V gives CDR1 SGHRS, CDR2 YFSETQ. V shed 6 bases, J shed 5 bases, and the junction held 9 bases outside the gene matches. The CDR3 DNA reads TGCGCCAGCAAGCCTACAGGGGGTGGTGAGACCCAGTACTTC. It codes for CASKPTGGGETQYF. Full variable domain (remainder filled in from reference TRBV5-1 and TRBJ2-5): KAGVTQTPRYLIKTRGQQVTLSCSPISGHRSVSWYQQTPGQGLQFLFEYFSETQRNKGNFPGRFSGRQFSNSRSEMNVSTLELGDSALYLCASKPTGGGETQYFGPGTRLLVL.

This clonotype showed up just once. This chain uses TRBV7-6 with TRBJ2-5; D is unresolved. Germline assignment: CDR1 SGHVS and CDR2 FNYEAQ. Trimming removed 1 base at V and 5 bases at J, with 8 bases between. The CDR3 totals 13 residues. The CDR3 nucleotides read TGTGCCAGCAGCTTAGTGGTTAGGGAGACCCAGTACTTC. Amino acid sequence: CASSLVVRETQYF.

The V gene is TRBV2, the J gene TRBJ2-2, with 7 bases fitting TRBD1. This CDR3 spans 14 amino acids. CDR1 and CDR2 (germline): SNHLY, FYNNEI. V trimming: 8 bases; J trimming: 3 bases; junction bases outside the gene matches: 6. The CDR3 protein is CASGTGADTGELFF. CDR3 nucleotide sequence: TGTGCCAGCGGCACAGGGGCTGACACCGGGGAGCTGTTTTTT. Drawing the rest from reference TRBV2 and TRBJ2-2, the complete variable domain is EPEVTQTPSHQVTQMGQEVILRCVPISNHLYFYWYRQILGQKVEFLVSFYNNEISEKSEIFDDQFSVERPDGSNFTLKIRSTKLEDSAMYFCASGTGADTGELFFGEGSRLTVL.

The genes are TRBV12-3 or TRBV12-4 and TRBJ2-7; 8 positions agree with TRBD2. After removal of 3 bases from V and 2 bases from J, the junction contained 9 bases not matched to a gene. CDR3 length equals 16 residues. This chain's CDR3 is CASSFSRGAPTYEQYF. CDR3 sequence (DNA): TGTGCCAGCAGTTTTTCGCGGGGGGCCCCCACCTACGAGCAGTACTTC.

The chain employs TRBV7-3 and TRBJ1-1, with no clear D. Per the germline V gene, CDR1 is SGHTA and CDR2 is FQGTGA. The CDR3 runs 14 residues. V lost 4 bases and J 8 bases, leaving 17 bases between the germline ends. As DNA, the CDR3 is TGTGCCAGCAGCTCGGGCAGTGGGGTGGCCGAAGCTTTCTTT. Translating it yields CASSSGSGVAEAFF.

The CDR3 is CSALPPTGGTDTQYF. The CDR3 bases are TGCAGTGCCCTTCCCCCGACAGGGGGCACAGATACGCAGTATTTT. V is TRBV20-1 and J is TRBJ2-3, with TRBD1 identical over 8 bases. J lost 1 base, V lost 6 bases, and 9 bases had no gene match. The CDR3 runs 15 residues. The germline CDR1 and CDR2 sequences are DFQATT and SNEGSKA (reference sequence).

The rearrangement links TRBV30 to TRBJ1-5; D remains unclear. Germline V CDR1 and CDR2: GTSNPN, SVGIG (reference sequence). The CDR3 is 13 amino acids. V was clipped by 0 bases and J by 4 bases, with 7 bases between them. CDR3 nucleotide sequence: TGTGCCTGGAGTGTGGCCCTAAATCAGCCCCAGCATTTT. Residues: CAWSVALNQPQHF.

The chain employs TRBV27 and TRBJ2-1; D possibly corresponds to TRBD1 (6 bases). Germline V lookup: CDR1 MNHEY, CDR2 SMNVEV (reference sequence). The V end lost 7 bases, the J end lost 8 bases, and 15 bases lay between the germline ends. The CDR3 contains 13 residues. DNA for the CDR3: TGTGCCAGCACCACAACAGGGTCCCATGAGCAGTTCTTC. It codes for CASTTTGSHEQFF.